This section outlines one T cell receptor beta chain sequence together with its context. Its antigen is unknown. The sample holds no much larger clone one base away, and base qualities are not on file. The High Capacity cDNA Reverse Transcription Kit was used to reverse transcribe all of the isolated RNA, meaning that expressed TCRB transcripts were what got sequenced. Deep immunoSEQ sequencing was performed on naive, central memory and regulatory T cell samples, with an average of roughly 3.5 million total reads per sample. Sorted cells were lysed in RLT buffer and RNA was extracted with DNase-treated RNeasy Micro or Mini kits, depending on cell number. Each cell subset was processed separately to prevent cross-contamination, with patient and healthy donor samples processed together. The immunoSEQ multiplex PCR was used to amplify TCRB sequences from cDNA, yielding 87-bp fragments that span the CDR3 region. The amplicons were sequenced using the Illumina HiSeq platform. The authors' analysis ran thus. PCR bias was computationally corrected using synthetic template baselines, reads within Hamming distance 2 were collapsed, and singletons that could not be merged were discarded. Reads were aligned against IMGT to assign V, D and J genes, CDR3 length and insertions or deletions at six rearrangement sites. Within each subset, clonotype counts were normalized to the number of sorted cells before true diversity and Gini coefficients were calculated with the tcR R package. The overlap coefficient, calculated on TCRB nucleotide sequences, was used to measure repertoire sharing. As a proxy for the pre-selection repertoire, out-of-frame TCRB sequences from naive cells were analyzed. The clones in this table, taken by TCRdb from immuneACCESS, are in-frame only. Not every clone is retained; where verified, under half of the shortfall comes from an unresolved V gene, and the cause of the rest is unknown. For V, J and clone size, that table is used; D and trimming come from the DNA. The sample table lists approximately 150,000 clones, over 55% of them with a count of one. Of the sample, approximately 0.089% is held by the ten largest clones.

These data belong to a study of beta chain features in type 1 diabetes (dated by TCRdb to the late 2010s). The study in broad terms: Mean age, gender distribution, total cell number and subset yield did not differ between patients and healthy donors. Whereas all 30 or so donors provided naive and central memory subsets, regulatory and stem cell-like memory subsets were isolated from just 8 patients and roughly 8 healthy donors. Across all samples, around 99 million sorted cells were examined, and cell number per subset correlated strongly with RNA yield. The study compared TCRB repertoires of sorted circulating CD4+ T cell subsets between recently diagnosed type 1 diabetes patients and matched healthy donors.

Each donor gave one peripheral blood draw, roughly 120 mL on average, collected into heparinised tubes. A BD FACSAria II and a panel including CD45RO, CCR7, CD25, CD127, CD95 and CD27 were used to sort naive, central memory, regulatory and stem cell-like memory CD4+ T cells. All sorted populations exceeded 95% purity. PBMCs were isolated right away by Lymphoprep density gradient centrifugation and were stained directly, without culture. Samples were stained and sorted in pairs, with one healthy donor and one patient per experiment, so that batch effects were minimized. The paper's findings and limits, for the study overall: At VDJ recombination sites, type 1 diabetes patients had fewer insertions and more deleted nucleotides, which implies abnormalities in thymic rearrangement. In all four CD4+ subsets, TCRB CDR3 length was moderately but significantly shorter in type 1 diabetes patients. Shorter templates might have been favored by PCR, but patient and control samples were amplified and corrected together, so both groups would have been affected equally by any skew. Sequencing cDNA rather than genomic DNA could over-represent highly expressing activated cells, although activation and CD3 levels did not differ between groups. Naive, central memory and regulatory TCRB repertoires appeared to be more similar among patients than among healthy donors. Because small numbers of individuals were included in the HLA sub-analyses, any influence of HLA type on TCRB rearrangement was left unresolved.

The source material was naive CD4+ T cells from blood. This specimen's cell subset or site label, interpreted: true naive CD4+ T cells. The sequence derives from a man between 25 and 39 years old with type 1 diabetes.

The CDR3: CAWSVLEGAPLHF. The nucleotide sequence reads TGTGCCTGGAGTGTACTGGAGGGGGCACCCCTCCACTTT. This receptor chain uses TRBV30 and TRBJ1-6; a weak D assignment points to TRBD1 (6 bases agree). CDR1 GTSNPN and CDR2 SVGIG were looked up in the germline V gene (reference sequence). Trimming removed 0 bases from V and 11 bases from J, leaving 11 bases between the germline ends. The CDR3 numbers 13 residues from cysteine through phenylalanine. The DNA shown is the 39-base CDR3, in frame from base 1.